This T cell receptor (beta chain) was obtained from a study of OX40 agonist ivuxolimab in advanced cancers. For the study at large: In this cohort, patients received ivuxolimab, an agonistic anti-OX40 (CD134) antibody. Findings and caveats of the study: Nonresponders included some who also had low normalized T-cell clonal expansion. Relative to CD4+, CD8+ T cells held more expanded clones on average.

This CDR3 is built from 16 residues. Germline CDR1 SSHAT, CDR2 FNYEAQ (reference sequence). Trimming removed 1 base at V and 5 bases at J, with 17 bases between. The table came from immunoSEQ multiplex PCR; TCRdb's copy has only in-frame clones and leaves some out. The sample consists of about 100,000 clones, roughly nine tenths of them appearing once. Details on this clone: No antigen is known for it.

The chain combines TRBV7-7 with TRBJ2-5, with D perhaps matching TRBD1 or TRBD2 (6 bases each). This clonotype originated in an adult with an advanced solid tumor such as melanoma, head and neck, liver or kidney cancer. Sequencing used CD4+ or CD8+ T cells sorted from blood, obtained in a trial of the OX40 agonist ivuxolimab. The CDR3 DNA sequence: TGTGCCAGCAGCTTAGGTTACGGGGGCGCGTTCGAGACCCAGTACTTC. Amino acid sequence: CASSLGYGGAFETQYF.